This is a list of T cell receptor beta chains from one sample in a study of brain T cells in children with intractable seizures. Here immunoSEQ multiplex PCR was the method, and the copy in TCRdb shows in-frame clones only, minus some. This sample has roughly 80,000 clones, with about 93% found just once. Sequenced here: peripheral blood, sampled at surgery. The receptors stem from a boy younger than two with tuberous sclerosis and intractable seizures. Each CDR3 is given with its conserved first and last residue.

V | CDR3
TRBV19 | CASSIGRSSGNTIYF
TRBV6-1 | CASSEAATNTGELFF
TRBV5-1 | CASSGSGTDTQYF
TRBV19 | CASSIQGWETQYF
TRBV7-9 | CASSTLSAGFTEAFF
TRBV2 | CASSARDRARGANVLTF
TRBV27 | CASSLDGSSYNEQFF
TRBV11-2 | CASSLDWGPHQPQHF
TRBV9 | CASSVTGTSGNTGELFF
TRBV5-1 | CASSYTGAEQPQHF
TRBV24-1 | CATSDPGQGHYGYTF
TRBV6-5 | CASSYSTGAQTEAFF
TRBV5-1 | CASSFSPGQGATSYEQYF
TRBV5-1 | CASSFTPGRETQYF
TRBV19 | CASSISGGRGLHGYTF
TRBV19 | CASSIGTSGREQYF
TRBV18 | CASSKDPSDGYTF
TRBV7-2 | CASSPGRVFYNEQFF
TRBV27 | CASSWDFTDTQYF
TRBV5-4 | CASSSGDKNTEAFF
TRBV7-3 | CASSLRQGSGYTF
TRBV28 | CASNQDWIYSPLHF
TRBV24-1 | CATSDVAGTAYNEQFF
TRBV5-1 | CASSLQGDNEKLFF
TRBV6-5 | CASSYERGGMNTEAFF
TRBV2 | CASSDPSSGNTIYF
TRBV11-2 | CASSLALRQGSNEQFF
TRBV2 | CASRPNRNTEAFF
TRBV10-3 | CALRLNGDYNEQFF
TRBV9 | CASSVAGGERKNIQYF
TRBV29-1 | CSVDSDRVYGYTF